This TCR beta chain was sequenced during a study of blood T cell repertoires in COVID-19. The wider study: COVID-19 samples from acute and convalescent phases originated in the United States, Italy and Spain. T cells, B-cell-depleted T cells, or PBMCs supplied cDNA or gDNA.

Sequencing was performed with immunoSEQ multiplex PCR; in TCRdb, only in-frame clones are kept and a portion is missing. The profile shows approximately 50,000 clones, around 87% of them singletons. The sample was peripheral blood. The receptor's source is a man in his forties or fifties with acute or convalescent COVID-19.

DNA for the CDR3: TGCGCCAGCTGCGGCGGAGTTTCTAGAAACACCGGGGAGCTGTTTTTT. It yields the protein CASCGGVSRNTGELFF. The chain carries TRBV10-2 and TRBJ2-2, with D uncertain. The V gene lost 8 bases and the J gene lost 2 bases, with 18 bases spanning the gap. The V gene's germline CDR1 is WSHSY and CDR2 SAAADI. The CDR3 covers 16 residues.